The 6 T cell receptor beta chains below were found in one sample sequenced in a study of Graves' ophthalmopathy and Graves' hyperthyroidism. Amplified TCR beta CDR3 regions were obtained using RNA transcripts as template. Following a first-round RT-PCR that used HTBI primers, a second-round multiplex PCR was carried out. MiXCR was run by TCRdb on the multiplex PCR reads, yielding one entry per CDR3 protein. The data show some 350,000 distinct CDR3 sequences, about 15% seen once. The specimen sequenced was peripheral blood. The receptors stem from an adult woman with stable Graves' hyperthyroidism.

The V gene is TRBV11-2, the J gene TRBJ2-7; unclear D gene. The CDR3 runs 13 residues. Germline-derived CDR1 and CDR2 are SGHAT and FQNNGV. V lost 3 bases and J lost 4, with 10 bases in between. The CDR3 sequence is CASSFNGLYEQYF. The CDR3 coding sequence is TGTGCCAGCAGCTTCAACGGGTTATACGAGCAGTACTTC.

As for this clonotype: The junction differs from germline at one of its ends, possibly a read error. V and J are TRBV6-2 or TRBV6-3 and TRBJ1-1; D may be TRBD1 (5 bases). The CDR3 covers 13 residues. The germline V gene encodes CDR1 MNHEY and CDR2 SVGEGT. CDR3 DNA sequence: TGTGCCAGCAGGATACGCCGGGGACCTGAGGCTTTCTTT. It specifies CASRIRRGPEAFF.

CDR3 sequence (DNA): TGTGCCAGCGGGACAGGGGGCCCTGGGGCCAACGTCCTGACTTTC. Translating gives CASGTGGPGANVLTF. The chain joins TRBV6-1 to TRBJ2-6, with 12 bases aligning to TRBD1. V dropped 8 bases and J dropped 2; count of bases not matched to a gene: 1. Germline V gene sequence: CDR1 MNHNS, CDR2 SASEGT. The CDR3 is 15 residues long.

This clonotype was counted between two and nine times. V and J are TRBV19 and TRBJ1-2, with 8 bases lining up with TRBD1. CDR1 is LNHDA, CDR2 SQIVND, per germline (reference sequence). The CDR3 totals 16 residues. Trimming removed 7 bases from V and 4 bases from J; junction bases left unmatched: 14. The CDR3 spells CASTHAGQGEIYGYTF. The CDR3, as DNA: TGTGCCAGTACCCACGCCGGACAGGGAGAAATCTATGGCTACACCTTC.

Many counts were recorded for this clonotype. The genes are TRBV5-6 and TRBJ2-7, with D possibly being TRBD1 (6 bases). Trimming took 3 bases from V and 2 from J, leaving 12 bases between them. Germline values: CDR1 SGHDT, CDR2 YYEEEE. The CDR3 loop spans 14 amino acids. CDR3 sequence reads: CASSSGQKPYEQYF. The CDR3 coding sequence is TGTGCCAGCAGCTCAGGACAGAAACCCTACGAGCAGTACTTC.

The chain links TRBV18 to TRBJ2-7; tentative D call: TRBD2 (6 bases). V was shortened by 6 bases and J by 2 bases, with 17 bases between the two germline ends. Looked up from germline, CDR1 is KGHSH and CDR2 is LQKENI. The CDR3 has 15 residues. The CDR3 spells CASSPSRDSTYEQYF. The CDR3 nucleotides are TGTGCCAGCTCCCCATCCCGGGACTCCACCTACGAGCAGTACTTC.